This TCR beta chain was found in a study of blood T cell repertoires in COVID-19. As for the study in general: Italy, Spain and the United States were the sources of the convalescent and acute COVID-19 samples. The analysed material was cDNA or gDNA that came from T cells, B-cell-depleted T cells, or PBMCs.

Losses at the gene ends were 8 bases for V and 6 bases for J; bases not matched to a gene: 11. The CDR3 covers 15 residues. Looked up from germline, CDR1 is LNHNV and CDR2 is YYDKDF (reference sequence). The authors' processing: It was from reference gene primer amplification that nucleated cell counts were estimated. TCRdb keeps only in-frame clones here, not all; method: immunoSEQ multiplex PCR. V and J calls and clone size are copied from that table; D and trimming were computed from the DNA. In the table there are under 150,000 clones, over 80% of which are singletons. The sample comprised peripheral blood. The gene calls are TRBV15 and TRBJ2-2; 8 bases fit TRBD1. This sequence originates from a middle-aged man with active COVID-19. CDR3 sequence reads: CATSSDRGSSGELFF. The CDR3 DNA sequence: TGTGCCACCTCCTCCGACAGGGGTTCGTCCGGGGAGCTGTTTTTT.